This record covers a single T cell receptor beta chain. Because the CDR3's place on the DNA is in doubt, the DNA is left out and the CDR3 is given as listed by TCRdb. These data are taken from a study of blood T cell repertoires in COVID-19. Seattle participants joined during active infection and were tracked over time. Authors' processing steps: How many nucleated cells were present was estimated from reference gene primer amplification. Assay used: immunoSEQ multiplex PCR; TCRdb lists only in-frame clones, some missing. The V and J calls and clone size were taken over from that table, and D and trimming were inferred from the DNA. The profile shows 350,000 to 400,000 clones, around 88% of them singletons. The source is a woman in her sixties with COVID-19, enrolled during active disease. The sequenced material came from peripheral blood.

The CDR3: CASSFFGQGLGTEAFF. The chain is built from TRBV27 and TRBJ1-1; TRBD1, the table's D call, lacks a check against the DNA. The CDR3 comprises 16 residues, both ends counted. The germline V gene has CDR1 MNHEY and CDR2 SMNVEV (reference sequence).